The TCR beta chain described here comes from a study of cytomegalovirus exposure and HLA in healthy donors. Concerning this clone: Its antigen is unidentified.

The PCR contained 60 Vbeta and 13 Jbeta primers. TCRdb's table, derived via immunoSEQ multiplex PCR, lists solely in-frame clones and lacks some. The table includes under 200,000 clones, 60% to 85% detected once. Study-level results: Some V segments (TRBV6-2 and TRBV6-3 among them) were excluded as indistinguishable. Common viral pathogens (according to a later analysis) appeared linked to several of the most significant clusters.

Looked up from germline, CDR1 is GTSNPN and CDR2 is SVGIG (reference sequence). This CDR3 is built from 13 residues. V gave up 1 base and J gave up 4 bases, with 8 bases separating them. The receptor comes from a woman aged 30 to 39 in good health and CMV-seronegative. Sequencing was carried out using PBMCs. This chain uses TRBV30 with TRBJ1-5; maybe TRBD1 (5 bases). In nucleotides, the CDR3 is TGTGCCTGGAGTGATAGGGGTAATCAGCCCCAGCATTTT. Its protein is CAWSDRGNQPQHF.